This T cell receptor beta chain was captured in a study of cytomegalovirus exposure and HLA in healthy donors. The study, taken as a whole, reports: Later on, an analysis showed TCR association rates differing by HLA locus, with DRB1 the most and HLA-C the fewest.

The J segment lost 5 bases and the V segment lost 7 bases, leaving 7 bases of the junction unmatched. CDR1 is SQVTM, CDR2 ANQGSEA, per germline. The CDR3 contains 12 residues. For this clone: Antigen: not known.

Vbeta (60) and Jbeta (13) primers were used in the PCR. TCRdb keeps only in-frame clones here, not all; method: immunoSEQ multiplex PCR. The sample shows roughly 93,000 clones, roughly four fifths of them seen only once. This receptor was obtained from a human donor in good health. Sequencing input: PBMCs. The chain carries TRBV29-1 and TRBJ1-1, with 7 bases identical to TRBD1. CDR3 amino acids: CSGRQGRTEAFF. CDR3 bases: TGCAGCGGTCGACAGGGAAGAACTGAAGCTTTCTTT.